The T cell receptor (beta chain) described here comes from a study of T cell repertoires in cytomegalovirus infection. Study as a whole: Public TCR beta signatures indicated both CMV infection and matching HLA type.

Notes on the study in general: Clonotype analysis showed dominance of the ex vivo response by HLA-C-restricted CMV-specific TCR beta clonotypes. Individuals carrying CMV plus the relevant HLA were identified by cumulative frequency of public TCR beta families.

One entry per CDR3 protein, called by TCRdb with MiXCR from the reads. Of about 310,000 distinct CDR3 sequences in the sample, around 25% were seen once. A word on this clonotype: Its antigen is undetermined.

This CDR3 comprises 15 residues. Germline CDR1 is SGHVS and CDR2 is FNYEAQ. Unmatched junction bases numbered 7, after V lost 5 bases and J lost 2 bases. The sequence was collected from a human donor in good health (CMV status not recorded). Some clones in this sample may be carry-over from other donors' samples. This chain uses TRBV7-6 with TRBJ2-5; 8 positions agree with TRBD2. The source material was cultured PBMCs, sampled from culture after CMV antigen stimulation. The CDR3 DNA is TGTGCCAGCAGCCCCTTAGCGGGGATTCAAGAGACCCAGTACTTC. Its protein product is CASSPLAGIQETQYF.